This paragraph covers one T cell receptor beta chain sequence. Its antigen remains unidentified. This CDR3 contains 12 residues. V shed 11 bases and J shed 0 bases, with 11 bases lying between them. Germline V lookup: CDR1 MNHEY, CDR2 SVGAGI. The sample belongs to a study of cytomegalovirus exposure and HLA in healthy donors. The study's findings and limits: In a later analysis, a missense DCLRE1C variant was linked to TCR beta V- and J-gene trimming. In a later analysis, across HLA loci, associated TCR counts were highest for DRB1, lowest for HLA-C.

Both 60 Vbeta primers and 13 Jbeta primers went into the PCR. Sequenced by immunoSEQ multiplex PCR; TCRdb stores in-frame clones only, minus some. The sample carries around 180,000 clones, nearly 80% recorded once. The sequence was obtained from a woman aged 25 to 39 in good health and CMV-seropositive. Source material: PBMCs. The chain joins TRBV6-5 to TRBJ2-7; a possible D gene is TRBD1 (6 bases). DNA for the CDR3: TGTGCCTGCCGGGACAACTCCTACGAGCAGTACTTC. This translates into CACRDNSYEQYF.